These 7 T cell receptor beta chains were all obtained from the same sample, sequenced in a study of blood T cell repertoires in COVID-19. Repertoires were generated with immunoSEQ multiplex PCR, while TCRdb's copy carries only in-frame clones and drops some. The sample has about 160,000 clones, approximately 84% seen once. The sequencing input was PBMCs or T cells enriched from blood (not recorded which). These receptors originate from a woman between 40 and 55 years old with acute COVID-19.

The chain employs TRBV12-3 or TRBV12-4 and TRBJ1-2; maybe TRBD1 (5 bases). V lost 4 bases, J lost 8 bases, and 8 bases lay in between. The CDR3 contains 11 residues. The CDR3 DNA sequence: TGTGCCAGCAGTTCGGAGGGGGGCTACACCTTC. Translated, it gives CASSSEGGYTF.

This clone occurred many times. The chain links TRBV5-8 to TRBJ1-5; D gene ambiguous. V lost 0 bases and J lost 6, with 10 bases in between. This CDR3 comprises 14 residues. From germline, CDR1 is SGHTS and CDR2 YDEGEE. The CDR3 coding sequence is TGTGCCAGCAGCTTGGGGGTGCGCGGTCAGCCCCAGCATTTT. It translates to CASSLGVRGQPQHF.

The chain recombines TRBV19 with TRBJ1-6; D gene unclear. Germline-derived CDR1 and CDR2 are LNHDA and SQIVND (reference sequence). The CDR3 is made up of 14 amino acids. V lost 6 bases, J lost 0 bases, and 6 bases lay in between. Written as DNA, the CDR3 is TGTGCCAGTAGCGAGAGCTCCTATAATTCACCCCTCCACTTT. Residues: CASSESSYNSPLHF.

The chain employs TRBV9 and TRBJ2-1, with 7 nucleotides matching TRBD2. The germline V gene encodes CDR1 SGDLS and CDR2 YYNGEE. V shed 4 bases and J 6 bases; nucleotides not matched to a gene: 13. The CDR3 is made up of 16 amino acids. The CDR3 loop is CASSPASRLAVNEQFF. The CDR3 bases are TGTGCCAGCAGCCCAGCCTCCCGACTAGCCGTCAATGAGCAGTTCTTC.

The chain links TRBV18 to TRBJ1-4; TRBD1 matches 7 bases. There are 15 residues in the CDR3. Germline V CDR1 and CDR2: KGHSH, LQKENI. J gave up 7 bases and V 0 bases, and 5 bases lay outside the gene matches. The CDR3: CASSPPSGGFEKLFF. The CDR3 DNA sequence: TGTGCCAGCTCACCACCCTCAGGGGGGTTTGAAAAACTGTTTTTT.

V gene TRBV11-2 combines with J gene TRBJ2-5; 10 nucleotides align to TRBD2. In germline, CDR1 is SGHAT, CDR2 FQNNGV. The V and J ends lost 2 bases and 5 bases, in that order; junction bases with no gene match: 8. CDR3 length: 16 residues. The CDR3 region is CASSLIAAGGTETQYF. The CDR3 nucleotides read TGTGCCAGCAGCTTAATTGCAGCGGGAGGGACGGAGACCCAGTACTTC.

J is TRBJ2-1 and V is TRBV6-5, with 8 bases identical to TRBD2. CDR1 MNHEY and CDR2 SVGAGI come from the germline V gene. V lost 6 bases to trimming and J lost 12 bases; unmatched junction nucleotides: 7. This CDR3 has 12 residues. The CDR3 DNA sequence: TGTGCCAGCAGAGGCAGCGGGAGCCGGCAGTTCTTC. Its protein product is CASRGSGSRQFF.